This TCR beta chain was profiled in a study of beta chain features in type 1 diabetes. Findings and limits, study-wide: The naive, central memory and Treg TCRB repertoires looked more alike in patients than they did in healthy donors.

The study reverse transcribed the entire isolated RNA, so it sequenced expressed TCRB transcripts. Sequenced by immunoSEQ multiplex PCR; TCRdb stores in-frame clones only, minus some. The repertoire has about 900,000 clones, roughly 15% of them found once; the top ten carry 0.02% to 0.025%. This clone appeared a few times. Its antigen is as yet unknown. Sequencing was performed on naive CD4+ T cells from blood. This TCR came from a woman younger than 30 in good health.

CDR3 nucleotide sequence: TGTGCCAGCAGCCAAGAGCGGGACCACACGCGCGAGCAGTACTTC. Translated: CASSQERDHTREQYF. The rearrangement links TRBV4-2 to TRBJ2-7; possible D gene TRBD2, 6 bases. Germline-derived CDR1 and CDR2 are LGHNA and YNFKEQ. V lost 0 bases and J lost 6, with 15 bases in between. The CDR3 extends over 15 amino acids.